This TCR beta chain was sequenced during a study of cytomegalovirus exposure and HLA in healthy donors. Study-level results: Roughly 170 TCR beta chains were listed as cytomegalovirus-associated. The finding came from a later analysis; first-cohort TCR clusters tended to co-occur in the 130 or so validation repertoires. Three chains linked to CMV were shown in vitro to be specific for CMV antigens.

This table comes from immunoSEQ multiplex PCR, and its TCRdb copy is limited to in-frame clones, with some not included. The data contain some 69,000 clones, over 85% of them seen just once; the ten biggest clones take up roughly 4.4%. For this clone: Its antigen is unidentified.

Germline-derived CDR1 and CDR2 are SNHLY and FYNNEI. Trimming took 2 bases from V and 0 from J, leaving 8 bases between them. The CDR3 is made up of 14 amino acids. The chain combines TRBV2 with TRBJ2-7; D perhaps matches TRBD1 (5 bases). Material: PBMCs. The TCR sequence derives from a man between 18 and 29 years old in good health and CMV-seropositive. The CDR3 reads CASSESRVSYEQYF. CDR3 DNA: TGTGCCAGCAGTGAAAGCAGGGTCTCCTACGAGCAGTACTTC.